The 18 T cell receptor beta chains listed next were all sequenced from one sample in a study of cytomegalovirus exposure and HLA in healthy donors. PCR used 60 Vbeta primers and 13 Jbeta primers. TCRdb keeps only in-frame clones here, not all; method: immunoSEQ multiplex PCR. Counted here are about 140,000 clones, just over 70% occurring once; the ten biggest clones make up 1.5% to 2%. The source material was PBMCs. The source is a woman aged 30 to 39 in good health and CMV-seronegative.

V is TRBV5-1 and J is TRBJ2-3, with TRBD2 identical over 16 bases. The ends lost 4 bases at V and 0 bases at J; junction bases unmatched: 8. This CDR3 region has 19 residues. Germline lookup yields CDR1 SGHRS and CDR2 YFSETQ. CDR3 sequence reads: CASSLGTSGGAFSTDTQYF. CDR3 DNA: TGCGCCAGCAGCCTGGGGACTAGCGGGGGGGCCTTTAGCACAGATACGCAGTATTTT.

This clone appeared a single time. The chain uses TRBV29-1 and TRBJ2-7, with 7 nucleotides matching TRBD2. Trimming cost V 6 bases and J 3 bases; bases outside gene matches: 8. Germline CDR1 SQVTM, CDR2 ANQGSEA. The CDR3 totals 13 residues. The CDR3, as DNA: TGCAGCGTGTGGGGAGCTAGCGGCTACGAGCAGTACTTC. Its protein is CSVWGASGYEQYF.

V and J are TRBV6-1 and TRBJ2-7; D is possibly TRBD1 (6 bases). The V and J ends lost 10 bases and 2 bases respectively, with 15 bases between them. The germline V gene encodes CDR1 MNHNS and CDR2 SASEGT. The CDR3 has 13 residues. CDR3 sequence: CAIIQGTPYEQYF. In nucleotides, the CDR3 is TGTGCCATCATACAGGGCACCCCCTACGAGCAGTACTTC.

J is TRBJ2-3 and V is TRBV6-4; maybe TRBD2 (6 bases). The CDR3 has 15 amino acids. Germline CDR1 and CDR2: MRHNA and SNTAGT. Trimming left V 3 bases short and J 0 bases short, with 10 bases between. The DNA for the CDR3 is TGTGCCAGCAGTGATCGCGGGATTAGCACAGATACGCAGTATTTT. It encodes CASSDRGISTDTQYF.

This clone was found a few times. The gene calls are TRBV28 and TRBJ2-3; the D gene is possibly TRBD2 (5 bases). V shed 1 base and J shed 1 base, with 9 bases lying between them. The CDR3 has 15 amino acids. Germline V lookup: CDR1 MDHEN, CDR2 SYDVKM. The CDR3 coding sequence is TGTGCCAGCAGTTTATTCGGAGCGGGCACAGATACGCAGTATTTT. Residues: CASSLFGAGTDTQYF.

The rearrangement uses TRBV5-1 and TRBJ1-6; 8 bases line up with TRBD1. Trimming at V came to 0 bases and at J to 6 bases, leaving 5 bases not matched to a gene. Germline V gives CDR1 SGHRS, CDR2 YFSETQ. The CDR3 loop spans 16 amino acids. The chain's CDR3 is CASSLGGQGSNSPLHF. The CDR3 DNA reads as TGCGCCAGCAGCTTGGGTGGACAGGGATCTAATTCACCCCTCCACTTT.

This chain connects TRBV2 to TRBJ1-1, with D perhaps TRBD1 (5 bases). In germline, CDR1 is SNHLY, CDR2 FYNNEI. V was pared by 2 bases and J by 3 bases, with 10 bases between. This CDR3 has 14 residues. The CDR3 loop is CASSEQGADTEAFF. CDR3 nucleotides: TGTGCCAGCAGTGAACAGGGCGCGGACACTGAAGCTTTCTTT.

The gene calls are TRBV5-1 and TRBJ2-1, with TRBD1 matching 8 bases. Losses at the gene ends were 2 bases for V and 8 bases for J; bases not matched to a gene: 15. Germline CDR1 and CDR2: SGHRS and YFSETQ. CDR3 size: 17 residues. The CDR3 sequence: CASSFDPDRGWMDEQFF. CDR3 bases: TGCGCCAGCAGCTTCGATCCCGACAGGGGATGGATGGATGAGCAGTTCTTC.

The V gene is TRBV27, the J gene TRBJ1-6; no definite D call. Germline CDR1 is MNHEY and CDR2 is SMNVEV (reference sequence). CDR3 length: 13 residues. V dropped 3 bases and J dropped 4 bases, with 4 bases sitting between them. CDR3 region: CASSFVYNSPLHF. DNA of the CDR3: TGTGCCAGCAGTTTCGTTTATAATTCACCCCTCCACTTT.

The chain links TRBV7-2 to TRBJ2-3; D perhaps matches TRBD2 (5 bases). Germline V gene data show CDR1 as SGHTA and CDR2 as FQGNSA. V gave up 1 base and J gave up 7 bases, with 15 bases separating them. CDR3 size: 15 residues. CDR3 in DNA: TGTGCCAGCAGCTTAGGCGGAGACTATGGAAATACGCAGTATTTT. Translation: CASSLGGDYGNTQYF.

The gene calls are TRBV19 and TRBJ1-2; 8 bases match TRBD1. Germline-derived CDR1 and CDR2 are LNHDA and SQIVND (reference sequence). Unmatched junction bases numbered 8, after V lost 0 bases and J lost 5 bases. The CDR3 totals 16 residues. CDR3 sequence: CASSIEYRNRGYGYTF. The CDR3 coding sequence is TGTGCCAGTAGTATAGAATATCGGAACAGGGGGTATGGCTACACCTTC. The variable domain in full, completed from reference TRBV19 and TRBJ1-2, reads DGGITQSPKYLFRKEGQNVTLSCEQNLNHDAMYWYRQDPGQGLRLIYYSQIVNDFQKGDIAEGYSVSREKKESFPLTVTSAQKNPTAFYLCASSIEYRNRGYGYTFGSGTRLTVV.

This clone was seen a handful of times. The chain employs TRBV2 and TRBJ2-7, with D possibly matching TRBD1 (5 bases). This CDR3 comprises 15 residues. The V end was cut by 6 bases, the J end by 0 bases, with 15 bases between. CDR1 is SNHLY and CDR2 is FYNNEI in the germline V gene. Here the CDR3 reads CASSKTRQSSYEQYF. CDR3 DNA: TGTGCCAGCAGCAAAACCAGACAGAGCTCCTACGAGCAGTACTTC.

The chain employs TRBV6-5 and TRBJ2-1; D remains unclear. CDR3 size: 13 residues. Germline V gives CDR1 MNHEY, CDR2 SVGAGI. Trimming took off 7 bases at V and 7 bases at J, with 14 bases between the two ends. CDR3 sequence reads: CASTLLGRNEQFF. CDR3 coding DNA: TGTGCCAGCACCCTACTCGGCAGGAATGAGCAGTTCTTC.

This chain connects TRBV27 to TRBJ1-2; 8 bases agree with TRBD1. The CDR3 extends over 16 amino acids. V dropped 3 bases and J dropped 3; count of bases not matched to a gene: 9. The germline V gene encodes CDR1 MNHEY and CDR2 SMNVEV (reference sequence). This CDR3 is CASSLLRGQEHYGYTF. CDR3 in DNA: TGTGCCAGCAGTTTGCTCCGGGGACAGGAACACTATGGCTACACCTTC.

This clone has just a few counts. This chain links TRBV6-5 with TRBJ1-1; D may be TRBD1 (5 bases). The CDR3 has 12 residues. Trimming stripped 5 bases from V and 7 bases from J, with 11 bases between. In germline, CDR1 is MNHEY, CDR2 SVGAGI. The CDR3 region has the DNA TGTGCCAGCAGTAGGGGAGGGCGTGAAGCTTTCTTT. This translates into CASSRGGREAFF.

This chain uses TRBV28 with TRBJ1-1, with D unclear. Trimming shortened V by 6 bases and J by 0 bases, and 8 bases separated the two germline ends. The CDR3 totals 13 residues. The germline gives CDR1 MDHEN, CDR2 SYDVKM. CDR3 region: CASSTHLNTEAFF. CDR3 nucleotides: TGTGCCAGCAGCACTCATTTGAACACTGAAGCTTTCTTT.

This rearrangement joins TRBV28 to TRBJ2-7; no clear D. Germline CDR1 reads MDHEN; CDR2 reads SYDVKM. Between the trimmed V and J ends, which lost 7 bases and 1 base, there was a span of 11 bases. This CDR3 region has 13 residues. The CDR3 region is CASTSSGSYEQYV. The CDR3 DNA is TGTGCCAGCACTTCGTCGGGTTCCTACGAGCAGTACGTC.

The rearrangement links TRBV5-6 to TRBJ2-6; D is undetermined. CDR1 is SGHDT and CDR2 is YYEEEE in the germline V gene. The CDR3 consists of 15 residues. The V end lost 2 bases, the J end lost 0 bases, and 6 bases lay between the germline ends. CDR3 bases: TGTGCCAGCAGCTTACCGGGCTCTGGGGCCAACGTCCTGACTTTC. This translates into CASSLPGSGANVLTF.